Listed below are T cell receptor beta chains from one sample, sequenced in a study of blood T cell repertoires in COVID-19. Data came from immunoSEQ multiplex PCR; TCRdb stores just in-frame clones and leaves some out. The sample lists under 200,000 clones, roughly 89% seen once, with 3% to 4.5% in the top ten. The sample was peripheral blood. Source of these receptors: a woman aged 55-69 years who had recovered from COVID-19. The CDR3 runs from the conserved cysteine through the conserved F or W. A D gene is named only where the DNA matches it firmly. Clone size, where shown, is once, few, many, or a class for clones that have expanded.

>TRBV2|.|.|TRBJ2-6
TGTGCCAGCACTTTACAGGGAACGGTCTCTGGGGCCAACGTCCTGACTTTC
CASTLQGTVSGANVLTF
>TRBV19|.|.|TRBJ2-7
TGTGCCAGTAGTATCAGGGAAGCCTACGAGCAGTACTTC
CASSIREAYEQYF
>TRBV29-1|TRBD1|.|TRBJ2-3
TGCAGCGTTGAAAGGCGGACAGGGGGTAAAGATACGCAGTATTTT
CSVERRTGGKDTQYF
>TRBV4-1|TRBD2|.|TRBJ2-1
TGCGCCAGCAGCCTTCGGGAGGGCAATGAGCAGTTCTTC
CASSLREGNEQFF
>TRBV4-1|.|.|TRBJ2-1
TGCGCCAGCAGCCGGGCACTAGACCGTTATAATGAGCAGTTCTTC
CASSRALDRYNEQFF
>TRBV7-2|TRBD2|.|TRBJ2-4
TGTGCCAGCAGCCCCGTAGCGGGGGGATCCAAAAACATTCAGTACTTC
CASSPVAGGSKNIQYF
>TRBV3-1/TRBV3-2|TRBD2|.|TRBJ2-3
TGTGCCAGCAGCCTCGGACTAGCGGGGATATCAGATACGCAGTATTTT
CASSLGLAGISDTQYF
>TRBV11-2|TRBD2|.|TRBJ2-7
TGTGCCAGCAGCTTAGCTAGCGGAGTTTACGAGCAGTACTTC
CASSLASGVYEQYF
>TRBV5-1|TRBD2|.|TRBJ2-3
TGCGCCAGCAGCCCAGGACTAGCGGGGTCTAGCACAGATACGCAGTATTTT
CASSPGLAGSSTDTQYF
>TRBV30|TRBD1|.|TRBJ1-2
TGTGCCTGGAGTGTGACCCGACAGACAGGGGCGCTCTATGGCTACACCTTC
CAWSVTRQTGALYGYTF
>TRBV19|.|few|TRBJ2-7
TGTGCCAGTAGTCCGTCAGGATTTTCCTCCTACGAGCAGTACTTC
CASSPSGFSSYEQYF
>TRBV6-5|TRBD1|.|TRBJ2-7
TGTGCCAGCAGCTCGCGGGGACAGGGGCGCTACGAGCAGTACTTC
CASSSRGQGRYEQYF
>TRBV3-1/TRBV3-2|.|.|TRBJ1-4
TGTGCCAGCAGCCAAGGACTACCCATGGGTGAAAAACTGTTTTTT
CASSQGLPMGEKLFF
>TRBV5-1|.|.|TRBJ1-4
TGCGCCAGCAGCCGCACAGAACTCAATGAAAAACTGTTTTTT
CASSRTELNEKLFF
>TRBV14|TRBD1|.|TRBJ1-2
TGTGCCAGCAGCCTTACAGGGGGTTCGGTCGGCTACACCTTC
CASSLTGGSVGYTF
>TRBV19|.|.|TRBJ2-2
TGTGCCAGTAGTGTGTCTCTCGGGGAGCTGTTTTTT
CASSVSLGELFF
>TRBV5-1|.|.|TRBJ1-4
TGCGCCAGCAGCTTAGGGGGTGCTGGTGGTGAAAAACTGTTTTTT
CASSLGGAGGEKLFF
>TRBV3-1/TRBV3-2|TRBD1|.|TRBJ1-5
TGTGCCAGCAGCACTACAGGGGGTTTGCAGCCCCAGCATTTT
CASSTTGGLQPQHF
>TRBV2|.|.|TRBJ1-5
TGTGCCAGCAGTGTTCAGGGTATTGAACAGCCCCAGCATTTT
CASSVQGIEQPQHF
>TRBV5-1|.|.|TRBJ1-1
TGCGCCAGCAGCTTGCTCGGGGTCGAAGCTTTCTTT
CASSLLGVEAFF
>TRBV2|.|.|TRBJ1-1
TGTGCCAGCACAGGGGATGGGGCTGAAGCTTTCTTT
CASTGDGAEAFF
>TRBV24-1|.|few|TRBJ2-2
TGTGCCACCAGTGATATATTGCCTTGGACAGCAGACACAGTAAACACCGGGGAGCTGTTTTTT
CATSDILPWTADTVNTGELFF
>TRBV5-4|.|once|TRBJ2-2
TGTGCCAGCAGCCCCGGTTACGGGGAGCTGTTTTTT
CASSPGYGELFF
>TRBV18|.|.|TRBJ2-3
TGTGCCAGCTCACCATCGTTTTCTCATGTGGCCACAGATACGCAGTATTTT
CASSPSFSHVATDTQYF
>TRBV19|.|.|TRBJ1-4
TGTGCCAGTATTAAGGCCCTTGGAGCAACTAATGAAAAACTGTTTTTT
CASIKALGATNEKLFF
>TRBV21-1|.|.|TRBJ2-7
TGTGCCAGCAGCAAACTAGCGGGGGGGCCAAAAGGCGAGCAGTACTTC
CASSKLAGGPKGEQYF
>TRBV18|TRBD1|.|TRBJ2-7
TGTGCCAGCTCACCCCGAGGGGACAGGAGGAACGAGCAGTACTTC
CASSPRGDRRNEQYF
>TRBV20-1|.|.|TRBJ1-1
TGCAGTGTATTTCCGAACACTGAAGCTTTCTTT
CSVFPNTEAFF
>TRBV29-1|.|.|TRBJ2-3
TGCAGCGTTGAAGCAACCGGGCCGGGAACAGATACGCAGTATTTT
CSVEATGPGTDTQYF
>TRBV5-1|.|.|TRBJ1-6
TGCGCCAGCAGCTTGAAGCTTGATTCACCCCTCCACTTT
CASSLKLDSPLHF
>TRBV5-1|.|.|TRBJ2-5
TGCGCCAGCAGCTTGGTCGGGAGTACAGAGACCCAGTACTTC
CASSLVGSTETQYF
>TRBV6-1|.|.|TRBJ1-5
TGTGCCAGCAGTGAAGCGGCGGAAGGGCCCCAGCATTTT
CASSEAAEGPQHF
>TRBV29-1|.|.|TRBJ1-5
TGCAGCGTTGGCTGGGCCGTCAATCAGCCCCAGCATTTT
CSVGWAVNQPQHF
>TRBV11-2|.|.|TRBJ2-7
TGTGCCAGCAGCTTAGATTCCACAGGATTCTACGAGCAGTACTTC
CASSLDSTGFYEQYF
>TRBV5-1|.|.|TRBJ2-3
TGCGCCAGCAGCTTGGCCTTTGACAGTCCTAGCACAGATACGCAGTATTTT
CASSLAFDSPSTDTQYF
>TRBV7-2|.|.|TRBJ2-1
TGTGCCAGCAGCTTAACAGGTCCTAACAATGAGCAGTTCTTC
CASSLTGPNNEQFF
>TRBV30|TRBD1|.|TRBJ1-2
TGTGCCTCTCGACAGGGTCGGGACTATGGCTACACCTTC
CASRQGRDYGYTF
>TRBV2|TRBD1|.|TRBJ1-5
TGTGCCAGCGCGGACAGGGGTTTTCAACAGCCCCAGCATTTT
CASADRGFQQPQHF
>TRBV6-5|TRBD1|.|TRBJ2-5
TGTGCCAGCACTCCGGGACAGTTTGAGACCCAGTACTTC
CASTPGQFETQYF
>TRBV28|TRBD1|.|TRBJ1-2
TGTGCCAGCGGGGCAGGGGGTTATGGTAGCTACACCTTC
CASGAGGYGSYTF
>TRBV29-1|.|medium-sized|TRBJ1-2
TGCAGCGACTCGGCAGGGGATAACTATGGCTACACCTTC
CSDSAGDNYGYTF
>TRBV14|.|.|TRBJ2-2
TGTGCCAGCAGCCAAGAACGGCTAGTTAACACCGGGGAGCTGTTTTTT
CASSQERLVNTGELFF
>TRBV28|TRBD1|.|TRBJ1-1
TGTGCCAGCAGGACACAGGGGGGGGTGAACACTGAAGCTTTCTTT
CASRTQGGVNTEAFF
>TRBV19|TRBD1|.|TRBJ2-5
TGTGCCAGTGGGGTTGGGGGACAGCCAGGGGAGACCCAGTACTTC
CASGVGGQPGETQYF
>TRBV28|.|.|TRBJ1-2
TGTGCCAGCAGTCCAAACAGGGATGGCTACACCTTC
CASSPNRDGYTF
>TRBV28|.|.|TRBJ1-2
TGTGCCACCTATTTCGGGAACTATGGCTACACCTTC
CATYFGNYGYTF
>TRBV29-1|.|.|TRBJ2-2
TGCAGCGGTATGAACACCGGGGAGCTGTTTTTT
CSGMNTGELFF
>TRBV30|.|.|TRBJ1-2
TGTGCCTGGACCTGCTGGACAGTCGAAAGGAATGGCTACACCTTC
CAWTCWTVERNGYTF
>TRBV7-9|.|once|TRBJ1-1
TGTGCCAGCGGCTCAACTCTAACAGGAGACTTGAACACTGAAGCTTTCTTT
CASGSTLTGDLNTEAFF
>TRBV6-5|TRBD2|once|TRBJ2-1
TGTGCCAGCAACAGCGGGGGGGCCTCCTACAATGAGCAGTTCTTC
CASNSGGASYNEQFF
>TRBV5-5|.|.|TRBJ1-6
TGTGCCAGCAGCTTTTCCAGTCGTACGTTGGGGGCGCCGAAGGATTCACCCCTCCACTTT
CASSFSSRTLGAPKDSPLHF
>TRBV7-9|TRBD2|many|TRBJ2-1
TGTGCCAGCAGCAGAAGCGGGGGCCCTAGCTCCTACAATGAGCAGTTCTTC
CASSRSGGPSSYNEQFF
>TRBV4-1|.|.|TRBJ1-6
TGCGCCAGCTCCAGTGAGGGCGCCCCCTTTAATTCACCCCTCCACTTT
CASSSEGAPFNSPLHF
>TRBV7-9|TRBD2|.|TRBJ2-7
TGTGCCAGCAGCCTTAGCCTGCGGGGGGGAAGCGAGCAGTACTTC
CASSLSLRGGSEQYF